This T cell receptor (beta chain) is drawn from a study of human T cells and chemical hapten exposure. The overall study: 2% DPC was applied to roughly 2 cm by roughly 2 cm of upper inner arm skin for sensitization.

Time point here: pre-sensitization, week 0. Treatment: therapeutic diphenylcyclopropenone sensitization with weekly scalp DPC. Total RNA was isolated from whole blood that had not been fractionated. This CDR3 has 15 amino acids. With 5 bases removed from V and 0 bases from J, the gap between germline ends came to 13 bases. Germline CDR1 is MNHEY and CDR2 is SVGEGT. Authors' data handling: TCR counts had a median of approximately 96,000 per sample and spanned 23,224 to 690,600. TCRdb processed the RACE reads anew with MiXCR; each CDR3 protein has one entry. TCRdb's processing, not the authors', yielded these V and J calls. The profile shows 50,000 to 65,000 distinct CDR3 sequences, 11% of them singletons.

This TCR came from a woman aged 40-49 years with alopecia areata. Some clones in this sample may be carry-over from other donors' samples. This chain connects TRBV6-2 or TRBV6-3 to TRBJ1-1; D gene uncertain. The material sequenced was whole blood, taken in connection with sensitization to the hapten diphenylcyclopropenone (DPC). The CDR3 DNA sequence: TGTGCCAGCAGTCCTTTGGGCCAGATGAACACTGAAGCTTTCTTT. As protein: CASSPLGQMNTEAFF.